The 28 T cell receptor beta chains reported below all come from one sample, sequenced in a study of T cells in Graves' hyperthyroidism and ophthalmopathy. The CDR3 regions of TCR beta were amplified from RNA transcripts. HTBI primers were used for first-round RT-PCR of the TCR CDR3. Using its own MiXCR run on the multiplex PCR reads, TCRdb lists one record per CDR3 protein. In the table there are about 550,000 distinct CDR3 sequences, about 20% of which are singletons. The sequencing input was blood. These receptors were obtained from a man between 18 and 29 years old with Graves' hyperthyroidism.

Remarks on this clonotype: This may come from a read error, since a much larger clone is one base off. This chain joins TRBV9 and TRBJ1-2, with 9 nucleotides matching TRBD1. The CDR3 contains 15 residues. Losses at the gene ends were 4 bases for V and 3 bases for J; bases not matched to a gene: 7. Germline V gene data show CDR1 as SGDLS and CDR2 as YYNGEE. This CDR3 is CASSITGGSDYGYTF. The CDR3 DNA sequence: TGTGCCAGCAGCATAACAGGGGGCTCAGACTATGGCTACACCTTC.

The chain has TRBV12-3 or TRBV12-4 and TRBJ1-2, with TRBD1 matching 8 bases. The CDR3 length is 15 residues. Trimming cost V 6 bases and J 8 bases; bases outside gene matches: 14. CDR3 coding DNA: TGTGCCAGCAGCCTACGGACAGGGCCCCTTCGGGGCTACACCTTC. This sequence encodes CASSLRTGPLRGYTF.

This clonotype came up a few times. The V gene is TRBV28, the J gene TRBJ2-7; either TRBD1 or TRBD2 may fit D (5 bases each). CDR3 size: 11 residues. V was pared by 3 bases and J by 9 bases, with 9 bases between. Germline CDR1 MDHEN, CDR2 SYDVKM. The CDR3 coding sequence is TGTGCCAGCAGTTTCCGGGGCGGGCAGTACTTC. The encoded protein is CASSFRGGQYF.

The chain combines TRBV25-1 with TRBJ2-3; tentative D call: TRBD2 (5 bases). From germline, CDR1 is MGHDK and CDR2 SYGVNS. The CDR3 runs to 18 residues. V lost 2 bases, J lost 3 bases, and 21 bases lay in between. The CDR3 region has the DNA TGTGCCAGCAGTGAACAGACTGGGAGAGGGATCTTAACAGATACGCAGTATTTT. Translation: CASSEQTGRGILTDTQYF. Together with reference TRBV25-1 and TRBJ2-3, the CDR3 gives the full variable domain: EADIYQTPRYLVIGTGKKITLECSQTMGHDKMYWYQQDPGMELHLIHYSYGVNSTEKGDLSSESTVSRIRTEHFPLTLESARPSHTSQYLCASSEQTGRGILTDTQYFGPGTRLTVL.

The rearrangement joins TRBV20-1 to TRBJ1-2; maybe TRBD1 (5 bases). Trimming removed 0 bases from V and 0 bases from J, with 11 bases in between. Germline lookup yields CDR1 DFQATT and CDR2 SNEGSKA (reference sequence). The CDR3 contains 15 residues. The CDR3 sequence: CSARDRQLPNYGYTF. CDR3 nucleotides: TGCAGTGCTAGAGATCGACAGTTACCTAACTATGGCTACACCTTC.

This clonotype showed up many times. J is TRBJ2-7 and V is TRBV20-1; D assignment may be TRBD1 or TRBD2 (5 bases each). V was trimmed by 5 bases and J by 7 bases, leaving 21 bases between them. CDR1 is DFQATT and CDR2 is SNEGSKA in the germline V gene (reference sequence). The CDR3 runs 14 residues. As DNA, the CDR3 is TGCAGTGCTTCGACCGGGACGGCCCGCGGAGAGCAGTACTTC. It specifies CSASTGTARGEQYF.

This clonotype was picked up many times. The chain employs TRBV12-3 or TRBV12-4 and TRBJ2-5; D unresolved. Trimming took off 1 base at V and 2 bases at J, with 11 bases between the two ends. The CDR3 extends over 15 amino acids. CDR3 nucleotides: TGTGCCAGCAGTTTAGGCAGTGGGCGTCAAGAGACCCAGTACTTC. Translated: CASSLGSGRQETQYF.

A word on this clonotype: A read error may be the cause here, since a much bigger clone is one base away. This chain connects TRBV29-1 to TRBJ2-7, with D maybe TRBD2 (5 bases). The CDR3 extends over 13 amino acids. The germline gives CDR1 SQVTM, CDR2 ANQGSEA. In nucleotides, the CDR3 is TGCATCGCAAGGACTGGAATTTCCTACGAGCAGTACTTC. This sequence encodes CIARTGISYEQYF.

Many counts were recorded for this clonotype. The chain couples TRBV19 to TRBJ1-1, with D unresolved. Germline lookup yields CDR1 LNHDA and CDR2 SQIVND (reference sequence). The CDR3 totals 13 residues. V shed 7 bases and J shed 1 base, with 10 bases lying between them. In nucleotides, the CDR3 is TGTGCCAGTACCTCCACAGAGAACACTGAAGCTTTCTTT. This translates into CASTSTENTEAFF.

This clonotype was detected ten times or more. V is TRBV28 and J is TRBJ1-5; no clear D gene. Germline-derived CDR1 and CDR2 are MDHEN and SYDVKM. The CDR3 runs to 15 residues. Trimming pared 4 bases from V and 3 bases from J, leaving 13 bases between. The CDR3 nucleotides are TGTGCCAGCAGTTCCCGTTTCCGTTCCAATCAGCCCCAGCATTTT. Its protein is CASSSRFRSNQPQHF. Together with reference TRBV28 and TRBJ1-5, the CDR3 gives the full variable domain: DVKVTQSSRYLVKRTGEKVFLECVQDMDHENMFWYRQDPGLGLRLIYFSYDVKMKEKGDIPEGYSVSREKKERFSLILESASTNQTSMYLCASSSRFRSNQPQHFGDGTRLSIL.

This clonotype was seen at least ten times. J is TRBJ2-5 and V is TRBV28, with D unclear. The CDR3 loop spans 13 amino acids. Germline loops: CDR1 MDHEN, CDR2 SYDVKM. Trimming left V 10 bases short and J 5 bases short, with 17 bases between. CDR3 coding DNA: TGTGCCACCCCCCCTGCGATGAAGGAGACCCAGTACTTC. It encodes CATPPAMKETQYF.

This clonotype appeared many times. The CDR3 sequence: CASSRASPDQPQHF. In nucleotides, the CDR3 is TGTGCCAGCAGCCGGGCCAGCCCGGATCAGCCCCAGCATTTT. V gene TRBV12-3 or TRBV12-4 combines with J gene TRBJ1-5; D not certain. The CDR3 spans 14 residues. Trimming took 6 bases from V and 5 from J, leaving 14 bases between them.

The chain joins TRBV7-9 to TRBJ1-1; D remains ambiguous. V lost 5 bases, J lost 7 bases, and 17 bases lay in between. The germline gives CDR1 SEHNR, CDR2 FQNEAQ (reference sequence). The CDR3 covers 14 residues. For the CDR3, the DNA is TGTGCCAGCAGCCTATCTTCGGCGGGGAGTGAAGCTTTCTTT. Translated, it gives CASSLSSAGSEAFF.

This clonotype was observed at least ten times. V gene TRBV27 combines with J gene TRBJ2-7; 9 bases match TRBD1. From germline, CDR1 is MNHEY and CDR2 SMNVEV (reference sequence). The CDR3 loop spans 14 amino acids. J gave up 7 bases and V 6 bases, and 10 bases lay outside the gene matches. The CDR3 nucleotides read TGTGCCAGCAGCCCGGACAGGGGATCCACAGAGCAGTACTTC. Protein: CASSPDRGSTEQYF.

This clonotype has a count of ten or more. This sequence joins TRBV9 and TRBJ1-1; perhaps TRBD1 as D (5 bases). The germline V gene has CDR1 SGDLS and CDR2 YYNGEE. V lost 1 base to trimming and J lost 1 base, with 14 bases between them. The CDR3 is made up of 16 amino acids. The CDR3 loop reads CASSVSIGGANTEAFF. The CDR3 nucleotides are TGTGCCAGCAGCGTATCCATCGGGGGTGCGAACACTGAAGCTTTCTTT. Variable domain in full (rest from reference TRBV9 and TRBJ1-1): DSGVTQTPKHLITATGQRVTLRCSPRSGDLSVYWYQQSLDQGLQFLIQYYNGEERAKGNILERFSAQQFPDLHSELNLSSLELGDSALYFCASSVSIGGANTEAFFGQGTRLTVV.

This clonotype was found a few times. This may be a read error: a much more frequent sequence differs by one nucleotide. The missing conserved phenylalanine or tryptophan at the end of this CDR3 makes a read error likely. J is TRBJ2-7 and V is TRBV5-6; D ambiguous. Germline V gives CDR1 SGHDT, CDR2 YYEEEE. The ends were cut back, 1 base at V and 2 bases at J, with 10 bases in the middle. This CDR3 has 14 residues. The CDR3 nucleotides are TGTGCCAGCAGCTTGTGGTGGGCAACCTACGAGCAGTACTAC. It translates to CASSLWWATYEQYY.

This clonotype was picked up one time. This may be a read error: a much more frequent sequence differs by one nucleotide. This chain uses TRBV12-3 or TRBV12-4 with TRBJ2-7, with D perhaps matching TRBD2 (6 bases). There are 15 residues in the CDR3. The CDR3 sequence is CAISLTDYNYYEQYF. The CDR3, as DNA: TGTGCCATCAGTTTAACGGACTACAACTACTACGAGCAGTACTTC.

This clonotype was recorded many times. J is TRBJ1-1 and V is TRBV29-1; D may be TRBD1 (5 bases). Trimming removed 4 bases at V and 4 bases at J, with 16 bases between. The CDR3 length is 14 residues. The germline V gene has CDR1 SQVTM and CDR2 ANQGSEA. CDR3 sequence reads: CSVALQAAGTEAFF. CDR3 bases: TGCAGCGTTGCCCTACAGGCGGCAGGCACTGAAGCTTTCTTT.

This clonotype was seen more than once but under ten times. Here the CDR3 reads CASSQNGEDSPLHF. The CDR3 bases are TGTGCCAGCAGCCAAAATGGGGAGGATTCACCCCTCCACTTT. The J gene is TRBJ1-6, the V gene TRBV3-1; D uncertain. CDR1 is LGHDT and CDR2 is YNNKEL in the germline V gene (reference sequence). Trimming left V 2 bases short and J 8 bases short, with 10 bases between. This CDR3 is built from 14 residues.

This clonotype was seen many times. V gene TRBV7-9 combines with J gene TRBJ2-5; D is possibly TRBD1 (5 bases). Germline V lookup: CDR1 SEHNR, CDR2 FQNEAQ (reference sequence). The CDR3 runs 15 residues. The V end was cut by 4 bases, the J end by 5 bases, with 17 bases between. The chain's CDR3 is CASSSPGRAEETQYF. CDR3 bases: TGTGCCAGCAGCTCCCCGGGCAGGGCAGAGGAGACCCAGTACTTC.

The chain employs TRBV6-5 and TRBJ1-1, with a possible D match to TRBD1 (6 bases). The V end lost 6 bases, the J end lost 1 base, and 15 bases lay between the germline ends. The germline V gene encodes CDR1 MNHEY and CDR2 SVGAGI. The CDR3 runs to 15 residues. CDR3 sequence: CASSYRDTANTEAFF. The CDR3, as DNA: TGTGCCAGCAGCTACCGGGACACAGCGAACACTGAAGCTTTCTTT.

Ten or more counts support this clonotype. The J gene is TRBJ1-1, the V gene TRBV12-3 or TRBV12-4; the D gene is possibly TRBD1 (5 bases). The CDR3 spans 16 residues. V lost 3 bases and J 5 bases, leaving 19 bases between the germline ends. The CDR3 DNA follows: TGTGCCAGCAGTTTTAGGGCAGGGAGGATGAGGACTGAAGCTTTCTTT. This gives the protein CASSFRAGRMRTEAFF.

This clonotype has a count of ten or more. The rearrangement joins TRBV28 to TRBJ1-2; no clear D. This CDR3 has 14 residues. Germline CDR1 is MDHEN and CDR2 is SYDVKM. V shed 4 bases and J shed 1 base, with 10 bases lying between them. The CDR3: CASSSTDFNYGYTF. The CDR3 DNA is TGTGCCAGCAGTTCCACAGATTTTAACTATGGCTACACCTTC.

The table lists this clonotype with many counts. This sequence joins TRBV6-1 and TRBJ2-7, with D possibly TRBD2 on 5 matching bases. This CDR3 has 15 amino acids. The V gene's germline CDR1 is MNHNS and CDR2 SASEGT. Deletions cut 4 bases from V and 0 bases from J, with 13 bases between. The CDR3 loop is CASSVSGLSSYEQYF. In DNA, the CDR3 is TGTGCCAGCAGTGTAAGCGGATTAAGCTCCTACGAGCAGTACTTC.

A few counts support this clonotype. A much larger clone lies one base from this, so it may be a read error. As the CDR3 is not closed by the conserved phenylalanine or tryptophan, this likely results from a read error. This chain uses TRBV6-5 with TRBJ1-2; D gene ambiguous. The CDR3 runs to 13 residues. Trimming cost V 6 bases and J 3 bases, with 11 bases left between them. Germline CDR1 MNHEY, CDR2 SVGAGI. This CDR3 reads CASSLGRDYGYTL. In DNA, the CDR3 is TGTGCCAGCAGCTTAGGCCGGGACTATGGCTACACCTTA.

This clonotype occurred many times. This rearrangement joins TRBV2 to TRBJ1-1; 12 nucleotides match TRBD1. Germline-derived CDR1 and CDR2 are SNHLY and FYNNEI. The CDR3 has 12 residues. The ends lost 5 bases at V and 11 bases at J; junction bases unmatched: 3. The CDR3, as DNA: TGTGCCAGCAGTCGGGACAGGGGGCTGGCTTTCTTT. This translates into CASSRDRGLAFF.

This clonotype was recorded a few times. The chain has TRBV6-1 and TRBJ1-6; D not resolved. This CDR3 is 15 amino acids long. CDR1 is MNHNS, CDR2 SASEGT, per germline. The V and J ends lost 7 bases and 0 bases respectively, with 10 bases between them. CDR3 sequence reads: CASKGPYSYNSPLHF. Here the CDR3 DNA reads TGTGCCAGCAAAGGACCATACTCCTATAATTCACCCCTCCACTTT.

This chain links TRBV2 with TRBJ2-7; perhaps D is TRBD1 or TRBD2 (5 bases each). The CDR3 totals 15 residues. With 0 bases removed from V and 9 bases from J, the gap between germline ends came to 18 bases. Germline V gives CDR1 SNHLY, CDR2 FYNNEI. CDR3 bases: TGTGCCAGCAGTGAAGCGCTTTGGGACCCTCGGCGGCAGTACTTC. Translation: CASSEALWDPRRQYF.